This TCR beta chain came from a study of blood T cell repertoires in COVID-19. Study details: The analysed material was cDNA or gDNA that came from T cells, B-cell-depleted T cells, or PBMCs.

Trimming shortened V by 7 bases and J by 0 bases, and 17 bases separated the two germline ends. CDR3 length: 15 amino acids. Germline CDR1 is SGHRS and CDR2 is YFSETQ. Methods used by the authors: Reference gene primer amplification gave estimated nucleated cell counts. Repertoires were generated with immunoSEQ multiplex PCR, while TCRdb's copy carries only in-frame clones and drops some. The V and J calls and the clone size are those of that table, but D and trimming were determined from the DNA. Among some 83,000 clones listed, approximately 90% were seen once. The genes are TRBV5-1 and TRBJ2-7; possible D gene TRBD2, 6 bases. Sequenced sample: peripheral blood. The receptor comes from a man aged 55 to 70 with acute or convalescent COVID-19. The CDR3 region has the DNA TGCGCCAGCGCCATCCGGGACTCAGTCTCCTACGAGCAGTACTTC. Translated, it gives CASAIRDSVSYEQYF. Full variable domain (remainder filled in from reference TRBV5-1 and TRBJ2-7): KAGVTQTPRYLIKTRGQQVTLSCSPISGHRSVSWYQQTPGQGLQFLFEYFSETQRNKGNFPGRFSGRQFSNSRSEMNVSTLELGDSALYLCASAIRDSVSYEQYFGPGTRLTVT.